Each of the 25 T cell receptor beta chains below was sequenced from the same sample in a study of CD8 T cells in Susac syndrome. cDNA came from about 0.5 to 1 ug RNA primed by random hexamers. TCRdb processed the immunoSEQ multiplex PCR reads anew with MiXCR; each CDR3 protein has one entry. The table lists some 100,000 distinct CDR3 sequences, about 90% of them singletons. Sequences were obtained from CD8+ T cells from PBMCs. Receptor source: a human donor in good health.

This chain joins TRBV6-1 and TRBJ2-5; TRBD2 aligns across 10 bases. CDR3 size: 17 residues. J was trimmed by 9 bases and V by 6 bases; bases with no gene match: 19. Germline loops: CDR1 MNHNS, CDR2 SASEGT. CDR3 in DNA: TGTGCCAGCAGCCGTAGTGCACTAGCGGGAAGCCCCCTGTCCCAGTACTTC. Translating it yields CASSRSALAGSPLSQYF.

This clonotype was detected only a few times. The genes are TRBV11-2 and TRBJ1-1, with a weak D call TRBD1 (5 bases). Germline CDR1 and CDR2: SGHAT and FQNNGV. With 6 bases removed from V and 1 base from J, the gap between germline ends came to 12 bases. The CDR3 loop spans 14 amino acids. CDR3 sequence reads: CASSRRQGNTEAFF. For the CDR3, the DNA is TGTGCCAGCAGTAGAAGGCAGGGGAACACTGAAGCTTTCTTT.

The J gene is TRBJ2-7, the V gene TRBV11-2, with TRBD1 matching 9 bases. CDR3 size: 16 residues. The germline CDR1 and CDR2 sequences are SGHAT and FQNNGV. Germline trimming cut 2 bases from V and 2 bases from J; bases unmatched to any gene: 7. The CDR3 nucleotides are TGTGCCAGCAGCTTAAGGCTGGGACAGGGCGCCTACGAGCAGTACTTC. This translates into CASSLRLGQGAYEQYF.

For the CDR3, the DNA is TGTGCCAGCAGTCCACGGGACGGCAATTCTTCACCCCTCCACTTT. Amino acid sequence: CASSPRDGNSSPLHF. The chain joins TRBV27 to TRBJ1-6, with a tentative D call TRBD1 (5 bases). The V gene lost 5 bases and the J gene lost 9 bases, with 17 bases spanning the gap. This CDR3 is 15 amino acids long. From germline, CDR1 is MNHEY and CDR2 SMNVEV (reference sequence).

CDR3 sequence reads: CASSLEVGNGYTF. In nucleotides, the CDR3 is TGTGCCAGCAGCTTAGAGGTCGGGAATGGCTACACCTTC. The V call is TRBV7-2, the J call TRBJ1-2; no clear D. V was trimmed by 1 base and J by 6 bases, leaving 9 bases between them. Germline assignment: CDR1 SGHTA and CDR2 FQGNSA. There are 13 residues in the CDR3.

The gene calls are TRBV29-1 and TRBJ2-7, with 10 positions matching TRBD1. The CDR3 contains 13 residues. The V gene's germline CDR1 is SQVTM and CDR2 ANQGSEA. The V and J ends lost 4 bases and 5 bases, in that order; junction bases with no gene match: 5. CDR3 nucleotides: TGCAGCGTTGCAAAAGGACAGGGGGACGAGCAGTACTTC. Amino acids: CSVAKGQGDEQYF.

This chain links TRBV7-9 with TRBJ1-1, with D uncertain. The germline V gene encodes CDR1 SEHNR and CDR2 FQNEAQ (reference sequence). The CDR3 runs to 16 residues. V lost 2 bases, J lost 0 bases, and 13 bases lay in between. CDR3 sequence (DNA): TGTGCCAGCAGCTTAAGTCTTCGGATACTGAACACTGAAGCTTTCTTT. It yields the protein CASSLSLRILNTEAFF.

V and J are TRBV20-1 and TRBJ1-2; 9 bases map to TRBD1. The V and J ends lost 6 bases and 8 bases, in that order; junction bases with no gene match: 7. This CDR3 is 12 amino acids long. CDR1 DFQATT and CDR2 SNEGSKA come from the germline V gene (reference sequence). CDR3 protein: CSATQGARGYTF. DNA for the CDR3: TGCAGTGCGACACAGGGGGCGCGGGGCTACACCTTC.

CDR3: CSATVRGAYEQYF. CDR3 nucleotides: TGCAGTGCCACAGTTCGCGGGGCCTACGAGCAGTACTTC. The V and J genes are TRBV20-1 and TRBJ2-7; D may be TRBD2 (6 bases). The germline V and J ends were trimmed by 6 bases and 2 bases, with 14 bases remaining between them. The CDR3 has 13 residues. Germline V gene lookup returns CDR1 DFQATT and CDR2 SNEGSKA (reference sequence).

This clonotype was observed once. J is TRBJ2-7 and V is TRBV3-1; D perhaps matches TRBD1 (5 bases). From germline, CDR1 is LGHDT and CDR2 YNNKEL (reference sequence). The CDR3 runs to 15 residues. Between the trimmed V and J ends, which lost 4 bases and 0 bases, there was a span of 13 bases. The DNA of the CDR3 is TGTGCCAGCAGCCCCAGACAGCCACCCTCCTACGAGCAGTACTTC. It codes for CASSPRQPPSYEQYF.

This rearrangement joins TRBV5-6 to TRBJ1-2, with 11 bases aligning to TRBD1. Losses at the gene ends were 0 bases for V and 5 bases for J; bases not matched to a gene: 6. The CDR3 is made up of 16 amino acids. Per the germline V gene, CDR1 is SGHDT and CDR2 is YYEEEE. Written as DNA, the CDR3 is TGTGCCAGCAGCTTGGTGCCCGGACAGGGGGCGTATGGCTACACCTTC. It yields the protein CASSLVPGQGAYGYTF.

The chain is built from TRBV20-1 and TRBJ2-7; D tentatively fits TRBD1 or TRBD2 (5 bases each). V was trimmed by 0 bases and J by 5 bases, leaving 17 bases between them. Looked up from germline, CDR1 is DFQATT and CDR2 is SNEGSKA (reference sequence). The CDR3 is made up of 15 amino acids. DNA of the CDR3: TGCAGTGCTAGAGATTCCCCAGGGACGGGCCACGAGCAGTACTTC. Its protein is CSARDSPGTGHEQYF.

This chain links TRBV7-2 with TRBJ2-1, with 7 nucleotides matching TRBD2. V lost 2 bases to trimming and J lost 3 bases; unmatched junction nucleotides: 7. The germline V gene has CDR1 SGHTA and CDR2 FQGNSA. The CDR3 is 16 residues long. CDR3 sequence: CASSLRSGARYNEQFF. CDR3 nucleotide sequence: TGTGCCAGCAGCTTACGAAGCGGGGCCCGCTACAATGAGCAGTTCTTC.

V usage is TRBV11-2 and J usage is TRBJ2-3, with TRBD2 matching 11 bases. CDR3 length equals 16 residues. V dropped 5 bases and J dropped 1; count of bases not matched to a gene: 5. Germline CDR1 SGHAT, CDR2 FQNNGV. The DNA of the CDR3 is TGTGCCAGCAGCCCTCAACTAGCGGGAGGCACAGATACGCAGTATTTT. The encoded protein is CASSPQLAGGTDTQYF.

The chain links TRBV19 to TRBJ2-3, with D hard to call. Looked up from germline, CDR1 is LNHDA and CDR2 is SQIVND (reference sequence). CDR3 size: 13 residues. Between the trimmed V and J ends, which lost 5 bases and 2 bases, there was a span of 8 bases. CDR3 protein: CASSPTYTDTQYF. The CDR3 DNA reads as TGTGCCAGTAGTCCGACCTACACAGATACGCAGTATTTT. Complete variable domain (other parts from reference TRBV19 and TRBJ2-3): DGGITQSPKYLFRKEGQNVTLSCEQNLNHDAMYWYRQDPGQGLRLIYYSQIVNDFQKGDIAEGYSVSREKKESFPLTVTSAQKNPTAFYLCASSPTYTDTQYFGPGTRLTVL.

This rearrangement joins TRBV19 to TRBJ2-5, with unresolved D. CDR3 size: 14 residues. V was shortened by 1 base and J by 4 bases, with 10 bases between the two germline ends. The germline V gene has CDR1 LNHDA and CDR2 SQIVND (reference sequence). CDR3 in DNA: TGTGCCAGTAGTATAGTCCCACGGACAGAGACCCAGTACTTC. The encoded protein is CASSIVPRTETQYF. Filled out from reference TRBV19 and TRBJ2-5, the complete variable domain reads DGGITQSPKYLFRKEGQNVTLSCEQNLNHDAMYWYRQDPGQGLRLIYYSQIVNDFQKGDIAEGYSVSREKKESFPLTVTSAQKNPTAFYLCASSIVPRTETQYFGPGTRLLVL.

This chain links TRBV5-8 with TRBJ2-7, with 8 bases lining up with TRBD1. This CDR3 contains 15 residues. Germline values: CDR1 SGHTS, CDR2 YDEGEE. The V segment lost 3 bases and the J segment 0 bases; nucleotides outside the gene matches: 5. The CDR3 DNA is TGTGCCAGCAGCTCCGACAGGGGTCCCTCCTACGAGCAGTACTTC. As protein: CASSSDRGPSYEQYF.

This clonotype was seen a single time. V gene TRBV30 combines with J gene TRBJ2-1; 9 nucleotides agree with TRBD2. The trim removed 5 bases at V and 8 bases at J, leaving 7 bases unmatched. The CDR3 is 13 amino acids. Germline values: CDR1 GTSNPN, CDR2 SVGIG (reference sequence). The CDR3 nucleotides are TGTGCCTGGGGTAGCGGGGGCGGGGATGAGCAGTTCTTC. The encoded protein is CAWGSGGGDEQFF.

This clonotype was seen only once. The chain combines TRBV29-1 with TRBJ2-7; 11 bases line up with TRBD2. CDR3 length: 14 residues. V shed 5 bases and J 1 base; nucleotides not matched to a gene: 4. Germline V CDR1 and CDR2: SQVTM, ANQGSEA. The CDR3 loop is CSVRLAGRSYEQYF. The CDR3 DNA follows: TGCAGCGTTAGACTAGCGGGACGGTCCTACGAGCAGTACTTC.

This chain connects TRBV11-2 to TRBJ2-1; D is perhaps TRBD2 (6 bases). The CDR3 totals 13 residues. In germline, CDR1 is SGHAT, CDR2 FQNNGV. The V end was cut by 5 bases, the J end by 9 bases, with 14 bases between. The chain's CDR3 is CASSQGVGGEQFF. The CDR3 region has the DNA TGTGCCAGCAGCCAAGGGGTGGGAGGTGAGCAGTTCTTC.

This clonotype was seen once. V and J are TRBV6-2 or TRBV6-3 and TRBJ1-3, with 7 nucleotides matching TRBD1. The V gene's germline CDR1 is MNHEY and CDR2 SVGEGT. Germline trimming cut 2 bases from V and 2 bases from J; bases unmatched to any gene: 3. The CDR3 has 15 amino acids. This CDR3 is CASSYLQGTGNTIYF. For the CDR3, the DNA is TGTGCCAGCAGTTACCTACAGGGGACTGGAAACACCATATATTTT.

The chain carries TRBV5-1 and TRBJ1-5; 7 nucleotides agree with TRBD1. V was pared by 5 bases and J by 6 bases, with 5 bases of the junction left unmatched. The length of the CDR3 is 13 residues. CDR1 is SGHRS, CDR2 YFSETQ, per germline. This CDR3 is CASRRDSSQPQHF. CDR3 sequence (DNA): TGCGCCAGCAGACGGGACAGTTCTCAGCCCCAGCATTTT.

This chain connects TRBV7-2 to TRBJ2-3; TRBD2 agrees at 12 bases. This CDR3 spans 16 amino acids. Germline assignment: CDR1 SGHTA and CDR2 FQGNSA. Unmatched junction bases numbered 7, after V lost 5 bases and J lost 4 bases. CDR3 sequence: CASSARLAGEPDTQYF. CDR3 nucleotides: TGTGCCAGCAGCGCAAGACTAGCGGGGGAGCCAGATACGCAGTATTTT.

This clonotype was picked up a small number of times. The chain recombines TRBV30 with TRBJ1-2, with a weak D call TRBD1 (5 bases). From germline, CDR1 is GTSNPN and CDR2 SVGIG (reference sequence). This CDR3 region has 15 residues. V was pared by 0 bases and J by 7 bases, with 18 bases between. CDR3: CAWSVLSGRSGGYTF. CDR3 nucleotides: TGTGCCTGGAGTGTGCTCTCAGGGAGAAGCGGTGGCTACACCTTC.

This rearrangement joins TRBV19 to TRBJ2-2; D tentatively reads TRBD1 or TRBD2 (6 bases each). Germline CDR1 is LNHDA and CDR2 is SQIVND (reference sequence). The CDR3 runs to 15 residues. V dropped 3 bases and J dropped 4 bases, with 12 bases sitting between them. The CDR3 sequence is CASSIRRGLTGELFF. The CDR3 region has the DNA TGTGCCAGTAGTATCCGACGGGGGCTCACCGGGGAGCTGTTTTTT.